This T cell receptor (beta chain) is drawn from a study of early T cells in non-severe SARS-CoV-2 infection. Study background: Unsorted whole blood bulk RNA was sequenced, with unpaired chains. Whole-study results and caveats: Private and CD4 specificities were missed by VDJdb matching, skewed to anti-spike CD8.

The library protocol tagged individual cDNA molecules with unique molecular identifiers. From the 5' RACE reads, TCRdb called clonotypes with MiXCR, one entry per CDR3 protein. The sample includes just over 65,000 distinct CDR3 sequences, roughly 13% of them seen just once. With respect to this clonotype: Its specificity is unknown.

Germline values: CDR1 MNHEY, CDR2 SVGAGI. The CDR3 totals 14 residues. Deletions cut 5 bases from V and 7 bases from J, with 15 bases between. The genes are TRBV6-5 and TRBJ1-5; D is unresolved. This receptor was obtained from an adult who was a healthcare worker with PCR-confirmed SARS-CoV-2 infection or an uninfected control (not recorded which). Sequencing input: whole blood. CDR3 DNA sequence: TGTGCCAGCAGTCCGGGCCAACGCGGGCAGCCCCAGCATTTT. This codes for CASSPGQRGQPQHF.